This T cell receptor beta chain was identified in a study of regulatory T cells in long-lasting Graves disease. This clonotype was counted many times. Antigen specificity is unknown. To make TCR beta libraries, researchers used iRepertoire HTBI primers and Arm-PCR of CDR3 regions. TCRdb itself ran the multiplex PCR reads through MiXCR, one entry per CDR3 protein. The repertoire includes about 500,000 distinct CDR3 sequences, 12% of them detected once, and roughly 9.3% sits in the top ten. Study observations and caveats: Sampling was limited to peripheral blood rather than thyroid tissue.

The time point was: newly diagnosed GD, antithyroid drugs for less than 3 months. From RNA extracted from PBMCs, the TCR library was made. These data were likewise used in another study, on T cells in Graves' hyperthyroidism and ophthalmopathy.

Sequenced material: peripheral blood mononuclear cells (PBMCs), taken at new diagnosis, from a patient treated with antithyroid drugs. The sequence derives from a woman aged 25-40 years with Graves disease.

The CDR3 spells CAIRPGVAGGYEQFF. For the CDR3, the DNA is TGTGCCATCAGACCCGGGGTAGCGGGAGGCTATGAGCAGTTCTTC. The chain has TRBV10-3 and TRBJ2-1; the match to TRBD2 covers 10 bases. J was trimmed by 8 bases and V by 6 bases; bases with no gene match: 10. There are 15 residues in the CDR3. CDR1 and CDR2 from the germline V gene are ENHRY and SYGVKD.